This T cell receptor beta chain was identified in a study of blood T cell repertoires in COVID-19 (dated by TCRdb to 2019 to 2021). Regarding the complete study: The collaborator samples originated in the United States, Italy and Spain and spanned the acute and convalescent phases of COVID-19. The prospective study material was composed of cDNA or gDNA derived from T cells, B-cell-depleted T cells, or PBMCs. Subjects who had been exposed to COVID-19, were actively infected with it, or had recovered from it provided the deeply sampled blood TCRbeta repertoires that made up the dataset. The repertoires were released in a freely available public database meant as a resource for research on the immune response to SARS-CoV-2. Samples came from the ongoing ImmuneRACE study (first 160 participants) plus 1,254 subjects from 6 global collaborators. Nearly every sample came with metadata listing a de-identified subject ID, COVID-19 status, age in years and sex. Where available, HLA class I and class II types were obtained from metadata supplied by the sample provider rather than from assay-based typing. Study-wide conclusions, independent of this receptor: The quantity of clinical and demographic metadata differed by source and by participant and was supplied without curation.

The CDR3, cysteine through phenylalanine, is 13 amino acids long. The entry retains the CDR3 DNA only, 39 bases that are in frame from base 1. CDR1 MDHEN and CDR2 SYDVKM were looked up in the germline V gene. The immunoSEQ Assay, a bias-controlled multiplex PCR, was used to amplify TCRbeta CDR3 regions from genomic DNA. Processing in the source paper ran as follows. Nucleated cell counts per sample were estimated from amplification of reference gene primers within the assay. To quantify the absolute abundance of each unique TCRbeta CDR3 rearrangement, sequence reads were collapsed and filtered. For each sample, productive Simpson clonality was calculated as the square root of Simpson's diversity index across productive rearrangements. TCRdb holds this immuneACCESS table with in-frame rearrangements only. Some clones are missing; in checked studies, unresolved V genes explain under half, and the rest has no known cause. V and J calls and clone size are given by that table; D and trimming were obtained from the DNA. Across this sample there are some 340,000 clones, with about 87% seen only once. Approximately 5.3% of the sample is taken by the ten largest.

Note on this clone: The antigen it recognizes is unknown. Sequence at one end of the junction differs from germline and may be a read error.

Participants in the prospective study were aged about 18 to 90 years, lived in over 20 United States geographic areas, and enrolled through a virtual design. In the prospective study, participants were assigned to cohorts based on the clinical history participants reported in a screening survey and a study questionnaire. ImmuneRACE Cohort 3 recovered participants were defined by two consecutive negative NP/OP PCR tests, healthcare professional clearance, or symptom resolution. In the prospective study, whole blood, serum and a nasopharyngeal or oropharyngeal swab were collected from each participant by mobile phlebotomists. Prospective study participants could optionally give additional blood draws and questionnaires over a roughly 2-month period. Before DNA extraction, blood samples from the prospective study were shipped at room temperature or frozen.

The clonotype originates from a woman aged 25 to 39 who had recovered from COVID-19. The chain links TRBV28 with TRBJ2-7; TRBD1 matches 8 bases in the middle. Material: PBMCs or T cells enriched from blood (not recorded which). The CDR3 protein: CASSALRQGQGGF. Read as DNA, the sequence is TGTGCCAGCAGTGCGCTGCGACAGGGGCAAGGGGGGTTC.